Below, 27 T cell receptor beta chains from the same sample are listed, as sequenced in a study of cytomegalovirus exposure and HLA in healthy donors. 13 Jbeta primers and 60 Vbeta primers were used for the PCR. Measured with immunoSEQ multiplex PCR; TCRdb has only the in-frame clones, and not every one. This sample yields some 150,000 clones, of which approximately 71% are seen a single time; about 3.1% belongs to the top ten. Material: PBMCs. These receptors were collected from a man aged 35 to 55 in good health and CMV-seronegative.

The chain is built from TRBV5-1 and TRBJ2-1; TRBD2 matches 7 bases. The ends lost 6 bases at V and 5 bases at J; junction bases unmatched: 11. In germline, CDR1 is SGHRS, CDR2 YFSETQ. This CDR3 spans 15 amino acids. CDR3 in amino acids: CASTPGREGHNEQFF. The CDR3 nucleotides read TGCGCCAGCACCCCGGGCAGGGAGGGTCACAATGAGCAGTTCTTC.

The CDR3 region is CASTPTRLLDEQYF. The CDR3 DNA reads as TGTGCCAGTACCCCGACTAGACTTCTTGACGAGCAGTACTTC. V usage is TRBV19 and J usage is TRBJ2-7, with D perhaps TRBD2 (6 bases). CDR3 length: 14 amino acids. Trimming removed 7 bases at V and 5 bases at J, with 18 bases between. Germline V CDR1 and CDR2: LNHDA, SQIVND (reference sequence).

This rearrangement joins TRBV25-1 to TRBJ2-3, with TRBD2 matching 11 bases. With 8 bases clipped from V and 2 bases from J, the junction kept 9 bases outside the gene matches. This CDR3 spans 16 amino acids. Germline CDR1 MGHDK, CDR2 SYGVNS. CDR3 protein: CASAPLAGGSTDTQYF. For the CDR3, the DNA is TGTGCCAGCGCCCCTCTAGCGGGGGGCTCCACAGATACGCAGTATTTT. The full variable domain, rest sourced from reference TRBV25-1 and TRBJ2-3, is EADIYQTPRYLVIGTGKKITLECSQTMGHDKMYWYQQDPGMELHLIHYSYGVNSTEKGDLSSESTVSRIRTEHFPLTLESARPSHTSQYLCASAPLAGGSTDTQYFGPGTRLTVL.

This clone has only one observation. The chain is built from TRBV7-9 and TRBJ2-5; D gene uncertain. CDR1 SEHNR and CDR2 FQNEAQ come from the germline V gene (reference sequence). Deletions cut 5 bases from V and 0 bases from J, with 4 bases between. The CDR3 is 12 residues long. CDR3 sequence: CASSPYQETQYF. Written as DNA, the CDR3 is TGTGCCAGCAGCCCGTACCAAGAGACCCAGTACTTC.

This clone is a singleton in its sample. V gene TRBV18 combines with J gene TRBJ2-3; TRBD2 matches at 13 bases. This CDR3 spans 17 amino acids. CDR1 and CDR2 (germline): KGHSH, LQKENI. Trimming cost V 4 bases and J 4 bases; bases outside gene matches: 8. CDR3 DNA: TGTGCCAGCTCACAACTACTAGCGGGGGGGCAGGCAGATACGCAGTATTTT. It specifies CASSQLLAGGQADTQYF.

The gene calls are TRBV19 and TRBJ1-4, with 7 bases aligning to TRBD1. In germline, CDR1 is LNHDA, CDR2 SQIVND (reference sequence). V shed 6 bases, J shed 8 bases, and the junction held 6 bases outside the gene matches. CDR3 size: 13 residues. This CDR3 reads CASSRQGGEKLFF. The DNA of the CDR3 is TGTGCCAGTAGCAGACAGGGAGGAGAAAAACTGTTTTTT.

V gene TRBV5-4 combines with J gene TRBJ2-3, with D maybe TRBD2 (6 bases). Germline V gene data show CDR1 as SGHNT and CDR2 as YYREEE (reference sequence). This CDR3 comprises 15 residues. Trimming pared 3 bases from V and 4 bases from J, leaving 15 bases between. The CDR3 reads CASSSDLLAADTQYF. The CDR3 bases are TGTGCCAGCAGCTCAGACCTACTAGCCGCAGATACGCAGTATTTT.

The V call is TRBV29-1, the J call TRBJ1-1; D is possibly TRBD1 (6 bases). The CDR3 is 12 amino acids. Deletions cut 7 bases from V and 1 base from J, with 10 bases between. From germline, CDR1 is SQVTM and CDR2 ANQGSEA. As DNA, the CDR3 is TGCAGCGGGGACAACCAGAACACTGAAGCTTTCTTT. This translates into CSGDNQNTEAFF.

The rearrangement joins TRBV5-1 to TRBJ2-7; D gene ambiguous. This CDR3 spans 14 amino acids. V lost 0 bases and J lost 1, with 8 bases in between. Germline V gives CDR1 SGHRS, CDR2 YFSETQ. Written as DNA, the CDR3 is TGCGCCAGCAGCTTGGAGACTGAGTCCTACGAGCAGTACTTC. Protein sequence: CASSLETESYEQYF.

The chain joins TRBV5-1 to TRBJ2-2, with D uncertain. Trimming removed 0 bases from V and 1 base from J, with 10 bases in between. The CDR3 spans 16 residues. Germline V gene sequence: CDR1 SGHRS, CDR2 YFSETQ. The CDR3 region has the DNA TGCGCCAGCAGCTTGGCTCGGGTCGGGAACACCGGGGAGCTGTTTTTT. This encodes CASSLARVGNTGELFF.

The chain employs TRBV7-3 and TRBJ2-1, with 15 bases lining up with TRBD2. CDR1 is SGHTA, CDR2 FQGTGA, per germline. Unmatched junction bases numbered 3, after V lost 5 bases and J lost 7 bases. CDR3 length: 15 amino acids. Written as DNA, the CDR3 is TGTGCCAGCAGCCTGGGACTAGCGGGGGGTAATGAGCAGTTCTTC. Its translation: CASSLGLAGGNEQFF.

This chain connects TRBV7-8 to TRBJ2-1; D is uncertain. V gave up 5 bases and J gave up 5 bases, with 13 bases separating them. The CDR3 sequence is 14 residues long. Germline V gene data show CDR1 as SGHVS and CDR2 as FQNEAQ. The DNA for the CDR3 is TGTGCCAGCAGCCCTTGGTCGGCGGACAATGAGCAGTTCTTC. Translating gives CASSPWSADNEQFF.

The genes are TRBV6-6 and TRBJ1-1; 7 bases fit TRBD1. The J segment lost 4 bases and the V segment lost 2 bases, leaving 10 bases of the junction unmatched. Per the germline V gene, CDR1 is MNHNY and CDR2 is SVGAGI (reference sequence). The CDR3 is made up of 16 amino acids. CDR3 sequence reads: CASSYLYRQGGTEAFF. CDR3 DNA sequence: TGTGCCAGCAGTTACCTCTACCGGCAGGGGGGCACTGAAGCTTTCTTT.

This clone was seen more than once but under ten times. The CDR3 DNA is TGCGCCAGCAGTGAGTGGTATGGTGAGGACACTGAAGCTTTCTTT. Translated: CASSEWYGEDTEAFF. The chain uses TRBV10-2 and TRBJ1-1; D not certain. The CDR3 spans 15 residues. V was clipped by 1 base and J by 3 bases, with 12 bases between them. In germline, CDR1 is WSHSY, CDR2 SAAADI.

The V and J genes are TRBV11-2 and TRBJ1-1; D might be TRBD1 (5 bases). The germline CDR1 and CDR2 sequences are SGHAT and FQNNGV. With 7 bases removed from V and 5 bases from J, the gap between germline ends came to 17 bases. The CDR3 consists of 14 residues. The DNA for the CDR3 is TGTGCCAGCACCGTAACGGGGGGGTGGACTGAAGCTTTCTTT. Its translation: CASTVTGGWTEAFF.

This clone was recorded only once. V is TRBV19 and J is TRBJ2-7; perhaps TRBD1 as D (6 bases). Per germline, CDR1 LNHDA and CDR2 SQIVND (reference sequence). CDR3 length: 13 residues. V was trimmed by 5 bases and J by 7 bases, leaving 15 bases between them. The CDR3 DNA reads as TGTGCCAGTAGTCCAGAGGGGGTGAGGGAGCAGTACTTC. As protein: CASSPEGVREQYF.

The J gene is TRBJ2-2, the V gene TRBV7-2; 9 nucleotides agree with TRBD1. V was pared by 2 bases and J by 5 bases, with 6 bases of the junction left unmatched. The V gene's germline CDR1 is SGHTA and CDR2 FQGNSA. The CDR3 length is 16 residues. The CDR3 spells CASSLSAGTGTGELFF. In nucleotides, the CDR3 is TGTGCCAGCAGCTTAAGTGCAGGGACAGGGACCGGGGAGCTGTTTTTT.

The CDR3: CASSALTGSYNEQFF. DNA of the CDR3: TGTGCCAGCAGCGCGCTGACTGGCTCCTACAATGAGCAGTTCTTC. This chain connects TRBV9 to TRBJ2-1, with D hard to call. V was pared by 3 bases and J by 0 bases, with 10 bases between. Germline values: CDR1 SGDLS, CDR2 YYNGEE. This CDR3 region has 15 residues.

This chain links TRBV12-5 with TRBJ1-1; TRBD1 agrees at 7 bases. Looked up from germline, CDR1 is LGHNT and CDR2 is FRNRAP. This CDR3 is 15 amino acids long. The junction had 4 bases not matched to a gene; V was cut back by 3 bases and J by 0 bases. CDR3 DNA: TGTGCTAGTGGTTTTACAGGGGAATTGAACACTGAAGCTTTCTTT. Its protein is CASGFTGELNTEAFF.

Regarding this clone: Other DNA sequences in the sample encode the same CDR3. The chain uses TRBV4-3 and TRBJ2-1; no reliable D call. The CDR3 sequence is 15 residues long. CDR1 and CDR2 from the germline V gene are LGHNA and YSLEER. Trimming removed 0 bases at V and 4 bases at J, with 10 bases between. The CDR3 DNA reads TGCGCCAGCAGCCAAGACAGGCAATCTTACAATGAGCAGTTCTTC. This encodes CASSQDRQSYNEQFF.

CDR3 amino acids: CASSSTGVEAFF. Here the CDR3 DNA reads TGTGCCAGCAGCTCCACCGGGGTTGAAGCTTTCTTT. The V and J genes are TRBV11-2 and TRBJ1-1, with D unclear. V shed 4 bases and J shed 7 bases, with 10 bases lying between them. The length of the CDR3 is 12 residues. The germline V gene has CDR1 SGHAT and CDR2 FQNNGV.

The chain recombines TRBV25-1 with TRBJ1-4, with 10 bases fitting TRBD1. Unmatched junction bases numbered 3, after V lost 4 bases and J lost 7 bases. Looked up from germline, CDR1 is MGHDK and CDR2 is SYGVNS. CDR3 length equals 14 residues. The CDR3 loop reads CASSGTGGVEKLFF. The CDR3 DNA follows: TGTGCCAGCAGTGGGACAGGGGGAGTTGAAAAACTGTTTTTT.

J is TRBJ2-1 and V is TRBV13; 11 positions match TRBD2. The V gene's germline CDR1 is PRHDT and CDR2 FYEKMQ (reference sequence). V dropped 2 bases and J dropped 5; count of bases not matched to a gene: 2. There are 15 residues in the CDR3. CDR3 sequence reads: CASSLSSGGHNEQFF. The DNA of the CDR3 is TGTGCCAGCAGCTTATCTAGCGGGGGGCACAATGAGCAGTTCTTC.

DNA of the CDR3: TGTGCCAGCAAGTTAGGGGGAGACTACTACGAGCAGTACTTC. Its protein product is CASKLGGDYYEQYF. The chain couples TRBV6-6 to TRBJ2-7; possibly TRBD1 for D (6 bases). The V gene lost 7 bases and the J gene lost 3 bases, with 16 bases spanning the gap. The germline V gene has CDR1 MNHNY and CDR2 SVGAGI (reference sequence). This CDR3 is built from 14 residues.

This chain joins TRBV9 and TRBJ1-2, with 7 bases lining up with TRBD1. J was trimmed by 4 bases and V by 0 bases; bases with no gene match: 6. CDR1 and CDR2 (germline): SGDLS, YYNGEE. The CDR3 runs to 15 residues. CDR3 nucleotides: TGTGCCAGCAGCGTAGGGGCAGGGGGGACCTATGGCTACACCTTC. Translating it yields CASSVGAGGTYGYTF.

The V gene is TRBV5-1, the J gene TRBJ2-2, with D tentatively TRBD2 (6 bases). Germline CDR1 and CDR2: SGHRS and YFSETQ. The CDR3 extends over 17 amino acids. V gave up 0 bases and J gave up 0 bases, with 12 bases separating them. DNA of the CDR3: TGCGCCAGCAGCTTGGCCGAGGGACTTTCGAACACCGGGGAGCTGTTTTTT. Its translation: CASSLAEGLSNTGELFF. Variable domain in full (rest from reference TRBV5-1 and TRBJ2-2): KAGVTQTPRYLIKTRGQQVTLSCSPISGHRSVSWYQQTPGQGLQFLFEYFSETQRNKGNFPGRFSGRQFSNSRSEMNVSTLELGDSALYLCASSLAEGLSNTGELFFGEGSRLTVL.

V usage is TRBV7-6 and J usage is TRBJ1-5; possible D gene TRBD1, 5 bases. V was cut by 2 bases and J by 3 bases, with 8 bases left in between. This CDR3 has 14 residues. Per germline, CDR1 SGHVS and CDR2 FNYEAQ. This CDR3 is CASSLTDTNQPQHF. CDR3 nucleotides: TGTGCCAGCAGCTTAACGGACACCAATCAGCCCCAGCATTTT.